The TCR beta chain described here comes from a study of identical twins. Healthy Caucasians alone served as donors. One entry per CDR3 protein, called by TCRdb with MiXCR from the 5' RACE reads. This sample has roughly 690,000 distinct CDR3 sequences, with around 20% found just once. The germline V and J ends were trimmed by 0 bases and 4 bases, with 11 bases remaining between them. This CDR3 is built from 15 residues. CDR1 is MNHEY, CDR2 SVGAGI, per germline. These data also formed part of another study, on T cells expressing NK-cell markers. That report notes: The authors derived TCR beta repertoires from sorted CD3+CD56+NKG2C+, CD3+CD56+NKG2C- and CD3+CD56-NKG2C+ T cells. It is unclear if expanded NKG2C-expressing clones target HCMV antigens.

Sequences were obtained from PBMCs. This TCR came from a woman younger than 30 in good health. This chain connects TRBV6-5 to TRBJ2-3; no definite D call. The CDR3 DNA reads as TGTGCCAGCAGTTACTCGGCCGGGCGCCCAGATACGCAGTATTTT. Translating gives CASSYSAGRPDTQYF.